These 7 T cell receptor beta chains were sequenced from one sample in a study of graft-versus-host responses after intestinal transplantation. Produced via immunoSEQ multiplex PCR; TCRdb's table is partial and in-frame only. The table lists about 93,000 clones, 80% to 85% of them singletons. No antigen has been identified for these receptors. Sequencing was performed on unstimulated CD4+ T cells sorted from spleen or lymph node cells, taken before intestinal transplant. The receptors were sampled from a human donor who received an intestinal transplant.

The V call is TRBV28, the J call TRBJ2-1, with no clear D. V was pared by 2 bases and J by 0 bases, with 14 bases between. Per the germline V gene, CDR1 is MDHEN and CDR2 is SYDVKM. The CDR3 is made up of 17 amino acids. The CDR3 is CASSLLPGYLSYNEQFF. CDR3 DNA: TGTGCCAGCAGTTTACTCCCCGGGTACCTCTCCTACAATGAGCAGTTCTTC.

The chain uses TRBV9 and TRBJ2-7; 11 nucleotides align to TRBD1. The CDR3 has 15 residues. Trimming removed 0 bases from V and 6 bases from J; junction bases left unmatched: 5. Germline V lookup: CDR1 SGDLS, CDR2 YYNGEE. CDR3 sequence (DNA): TGTGCCAGCAGCGTAGAGGACAGGGGGCTGGGCGAGCAGTACTTC. This encodes CASSVEDRGLGEQYF.

The chain has TRBV7-8 and TRBJ2-3, with 11 positions matching TRBD2. With V trimmed by 11 bases and J by 7 bases, 11 bases remained unmatched. Germline CDR1 reads SGHVS; CDR2 reads FQNEAQ. There are 14 residues in the CDR3. CDR3 sequence: CASGVAGGPNTQYF. The DNA of the CDR3 is TGTGCCTCCGGAGTAGCGGGAGGGCCAAATACGCAGTATTTT.

This clone was observed a handful of times. The chain is built from TRBV10-3 and TRBJ2-7, with D possibly TRBD1 on 6 matching bases. The CDR3 runs to 14 residues. Germline CDR1 is ENHRY and CDR2 is SYGVKD. V was pared by 8 bases and J by 0 bases, with 14 bases between. CDR3 DNA: TGTGCCATCTCGCCCGGGACACTCTCCTACGAGCAGTACTTC. The encoded protein is CAISPGTLSYEQYF.

This chain joins TRBV7-2 and TRBJ2-1; 12 nucleotides line up with TRBD2. V lost 3 bases to trimming and J lost 10 bases; unmatched junction nucleotides: 1. Germline values: CDR1 SGHTA, CDR2 FQGNSA. The CDR3 has 13 residues. CDR3 coding DNA: TGTGCCAGCAGCTTCGGACTAGCGGGGGAGCAGTTCTTC. This sequence encodes CASSFGLAGEQFF.

This clone was seen only a few times. The chain joins TRBV25-1 to TRBJ1-6, with D perhaps TRBD1 (6 bases). The germline V gene has CDR1 MGHDK and CDR2 SYGVNS. The V gene lost 2 bases and the J gene lost 7 bases, with 12 bases spanning the gap. The CDR3 runs 15 residues. The CDR3 DNA is TGTGCCAGCAGTGAAGTCGGACAGCGGAATTCACCCCTCCACTTT. Its protein is CASSEVGQRNSPLHF. Together with reference TRBV25-1 and TRBJ1-6, the CDR3 gives the full variable domain: EADIYQTPRYLVIGTGKKITLECSQTMGHDKMYWYQQDPGMELHLIHYSYGVNSTEKGDLSSESTVSRIRTEHFPLTLESARPSHTSQYLCASSEVGQRNSPLHFGNGTRLTVT.

The rearrangement uses TRBV4-1 and TRBJ2-5; no clear D gene. The germline V gene has CDR1 MGHRA and CDR2 YSYEKL. The CDR3 is 15 residues long. Trimming cost V 1 base and J 4 bases, with 13 bases left between them. CDR3 protein: CASSQVGHGGETQYF. The CDR3 region has the DNA TGCGCCAGCAGCCAAGTGGGTCACGGCGGAGAGACCCAGTACTTC.